These 28 T cell receptor beta chains were sequenced from one sample in a study of blood T cells in healthy people across ages. A second PCR of roughly 7 to 11 cycles used a sample-barcoded 5' primer and a J-beta primer mix. TCRdb reprocessed the 5' RACE reads via MiXCR and lists one record per CDR3 protein. The sample consists of about 680,000 distinct CDR3 sequences, more than 40% of them appearing once. Sample: blood. Receptors were obtained from a woman aged 60-75 years in good health.

This chain uses TRBV14 with TRBJ2-1; a possible D gene is TRBD2 (5 bases). The germline gives CDR1 SGHDN, CDR2 FVKESK. This CDR3 has 16 residues. V lost 0 bases and J 6 bases, leaving 15 bases between the germline ends. The CDR3 nucleotides are TGTGCCAGCAGCCAAGATAGCCTAGCTATCACCAATGAGCAGTTCTTC. Translated, it gives CASSQDSLAITNEQFF.

Many counts were recorded for this clonotype. The chain recombines TRBV7-2 with TRBJ2-3; no firm D call. Trimming removed 5 bases at V and 5 bases at J, with 11 bases between. There are 13 residues in the CDR3. Germline lookup yields CDR1 SGHTA and CDR2 FQGNSA. Here the CDR3 reads CASSVLPGDTQYF. CDR3 DNA sequence: TGTGCCAGCAGCGTGCTACCAGGAGATACGCAGTATTTT.

The chain carries TRBV7-9 and TRBJ1-6, with unresolved D. CDR1 is SEHNR, CDR2 FQNEAQ, per germline (reference sequence). This CDR3 spans 14 amino acids. The V gene lost 1 base and the J gene lost 7 bases, with 8 bases spanning the gap. CDR3 in amino acids: CASSLVAGNSPLHF. Written as DNA, the CDR3 is TGTGCCAGCAGCTTAGTGGCGGGGAATTCACCCCTCCACTTT.

This clonotype was observed a few times. The V call is TRBV30, the J call TRBJ1-2, with TRBD1 as a possible D gene (6 bases). The CDR3 extends over 14 amino acids. V was shortened by 3 bases and J by 4 bases, with 15 bases between the two germline ends. The V gene's germline CDR1 is GTSNPN and CDR2 SVGIG (reference sequence). The CDR3 sequence is CAWRRGRGSYGYTF. The CDR3 DNA reads TGTGCCTGGAGAAGGGGCAGGGGATCCTATGGCTACACCTTC.

The rearrangement uses TRBV7-9 and TRBJ2-7, with a possible D match to TRBD1 (6 bases). Trimming cost V 2 bases and J 5 bases, with 10 bases left between them. Looked up from germline, CDR1 is SEHNR and CDR2 is FQNEAQ (reference sequence). CDR3 length: 13 residues. CDR3 amino acids: CASSLTGINEQYF. The CDR3 DNA follows: TGTGCCAGCAGCTTAACAGGGATCAACGAGCAGTACTTC.

The table lists this clonotype with a few counts. The chain links TRBV2 to TRBJ2-5; TRBD1 might be the D (5 bases). The assigned J gene may be wrong: the sequence end matches TRBJ2-7 better. The CDR3 totals 13 residues. Germline V CDR1 and CDR2: SNHLY, FYNNEI. DNA of the CDR3: TGTGCCAGCACTGAGACAGAGACCTACGAGCAGTACTTC. This encodes CASTETETYEQYF.

This clonotype has a handful of counts. V usage is TRBV11-1 and J usage is TRBJ2-7; D uncertain. Per germline, CDR1 SGHAT and CDR2 FQDESV (reference sequence). The V end was cut by 4 bases, the J end by 6 bases, with 7 bases between. This CDR3 region has 11 residues. The CDR3 here is CASSSHSEQYF. CDR3 bases: TGTGCCAGCAGCTCCCATAGCGAGCAGTACTTC.

This clonotype was recorded once. The chain couples TRBV6-6 to TRBJ1-1; D is undetermined. This CDR3 spans 14 amino acids. CDR1 is MNHNY and CDR2 is SVGAGI in the germline V gene (reference sequence). V lost 2 bases and J 11 bases, leaving 18 bases between the germline ends. Here the CDR3 reads CASSYQSQGNRAFF. The CDR3, as DNA: TGTGCCAGCAGTTACCAAAGTCAAGGGAATAGGGCTTTCTTT.

The genes are TRBV9 and TRBJ2-1; 9 bases are shared with TRBD2. This CDR3 region has 16 residues. CDR1 SGDLS and CDR2 YYNGEE come from the germline V gene. With V trimmed by 4 bases and J by 8 bases, 13 bases remained unmatched. In DNA, the CDR3 is TGTGCCAGCAGCCCCAGGGGTAGCGGGAGAACCGATGAGCAGTTCTTC. Protein sequence: CASSPRGSGRTDEQFF.

The chain couples TRBV18 to TRBJ1-6; TRBD1 agrees at 8 bases. Germline loops: CDR1 KGHSH, CDR2 LQKENI. The V and J ends lost 3 bases and 0 bases, in that order; junction bases with no gene match: 7. This CDR3 region has 18 residues. CDR3 protein: CASSPRGQGGSYNSPLHF. In DNA, the CDR3 is TGTGCCAGCTCACCGCGCGGACAGGGTGGCTCCTATAATTCACCCCTCCACTTT.

The chain combines TRBV12-3 or TRBV12-4 with TRBJ2-7, with TRBD2 matching over 14 bases. The J segment lost 2 bases and the V segment lost 4 bases, leaving 4 bases of the junction unmatched. The CDR3 sequence is 16 residues long. DNA of the CDR3: TGTGCCAGCAGTTCCGGACTAGCGGGAGGCACCTACGAGCAGTACTTC. Residues: CASSSGLAGGTYEQYF.

The chain recombines TRBV29-1 with TRBJ1-1; no clear D. Trimming cost V 0 bases and J 7 bases, with 9 bases left between them. Germline assignment: CDR1 SQVTM and CDR2 ANQGSEA. The CDR3 totals 12 residues. CDR3 in DNA: TGCAGCGTTGAAGAGCAACAAAATGAAGCTTTCTTT. Protein product: CSVEEQQNEAFF.

A single count supports this clonotype. A much larger clone is a single base away; this may be a read error. The CDR3 region is CASSRQDTYEQYF. The CDR3 DNA reads as TGTGCCAGCAGCCGACAGGATACCTACGAGCAGTACTTC. The J gene is TRBJ2-5, the V gene TRBV12-3 or TRBV12-4, with D possibly being TRBD1 (6 bases). The DNA matches TRBJ2-7 better at its end, which makes the J call doubtful. The CDR3 has 13 residues.

V is TRBV6-4 and J is TRBJ2-3, with TRBD2 matching over 10 bases. Trimming took 9 bases from V and 3 from J; bases not matched to a gene: 12. This CDR3 comprises 16 residues. Looked up from germline, CDR1 is MRHNA and CDR2 is SNTAGT. The CDR3 spells CASCGRLAGKTDTQYF. The CDR3 DNA follows: TGTGCCAGTTGCGGCCGACTAGCGGGTAAAACAGATACGCAGTATTTT.

V gene TRBV7-2 combines with J gene TRBJ2-1; the match to TRBD2 covers 9 bases. J was trimmed by 4 bases and V by 2 bases; bases with no gene match: 6. The CDR3 extends over 16 amino acids. The germline V gene encodes CDR1 SGHTA and CDR2 FQGNSA. Here the CDR3 reads CASSLYPSGEYNEQFF. The CDR3 DNA reads as TGTGCCAGCAGCTTATATCCTAGCGGGGAGTACAATGAGCAGTTCTTC.

This clonotype was seen only a few times. V is TRBV12-5 and J is TRBJ2-3; 7 bases map to TRBD2. V lost 7 bases to trimming and J lost 6 bases; unmatched junction nucleotides: 10. The CDR3 is 14 residues long. CDR1 is LGHNT, CDR2 FRNRAP, per germline. CDR3 in amino acids: CASAPDLSGDTQYF. The CDR3 DNA reads as TGTGCTAGTGCTCCCGACCTTAGCGGGGATACGCAGTATTTT. The whole variable domain, filled in from reference TRBV12-5 and TRBJ2-3, reads DARVTQTPRHKVTEMGQEVTMRCQPILGHNTVFWYRQTMMQGLELLAYFRNRAPLDDSGMPKDRFSAEMPDATLATLKIQPSEPRDSAVYFCASAPDLSGDTQYFGPGTRLTVL.

The V and J genes are TRBV21-1 and TRBJ1-2. TRBV21-1 is assigned pseudogene status. This CDR3 comprises 16 residues. This CDR3 is CASSKAATVWFYGYTF. The CDR3 region has the DNA TGTGCCAGCAGCAAAGCGGCTACAGTCTGGTTCTATGGCTACACCTTC.

The V call is TRBV7-2, the J call TRBJ1-1; D gene uncertain. The germline V gene has CDR1 SGHTA and CDR2 FQGNSA. The length of the CDR3 is 15 residues. V shed 0 bases and J shed 3 bases, with 11 bases lying between them. CDR3 bases: TGTGCCAGCAGCTTAGCCTCGAGAATGGACACTGAAGCTTTCTTT. This encodes CASSLASRMDTEAFF.

DNA for the CDR3: TGTGCCAGCAGCCTCTCTGCGATTAGCACAGATACGCAGTATTTT. This encodes CASSLSAISTDTQYF. The chain recombines TRBV12-3 or TRBV12-4 with TRBJ2-3; D not certain. Trimming removed 6 bases from V and 0 bases from J, with 13 bases in between. There are 15 residues in the CDR3.

The chain joins TRBV6-5 to TRBJ2-1, with D perhaps matching TRBD1 (6 bases). The CDR3 sequence is 18 residues long. V was pared by 0 bases and J by 4 bases, with 19 bases between. Looked up from germline, CDR1 is MNHEY and CDR2 is SVGAGI. CDR3 sequence (DNA): TGTGCCAGCAGTTACTCGGGTGGCCCAGGGGCGTTATACAATGAGCAGTTCTTC. Amino acids: CASSYSGGPGALYNEQFF.

This chain connects TRBV6-5 to TRBJ1-1, with a tentative D call TRBD1 (5 bases). The CDR3 contains 15 residues. The V gene lost 0 bases and the J gene lost 0 bases, with 8 bases spanning the gap. Germline V gives CDR1 MNHEY, CDR2 SVGAGI. In DNA form, the CDR3 reads TGTGCCAGCAGTTACTCGTGGACACTGAACACTGAAGCTTTCTTT. This gives the protein CASSYSWTLNTEAFF.

The chain recombines TRBV9 with TRBJ1-5, with 7 bases identical to TRBD1. Unmatched junction bases numbered 2, after V lost 0 bases and J lost 2 bases. The CDR3 contains 15 residues. The germline V gene has CDR1 SGDLS and CDR2 YYNGEE. Here the CDR3 reads CASSVGQGGNQPQHF. The DNA of the CDR3 is TGTGCCAGCAGCGTAGGGCAGGGGGGCAATCAGCCCCAGCATTTT.

This clonotype was recorded only once. The rearrangement uses TRBV5-1 and TRBJ2-3; no definite D call. The length of the CDR3 is 15 residues. The V and J ends lost 6 bases and 0 bases respectively, with 14 bases between them. Germline CDR1 and CDR2: SGHRS and YFSETQ. CDR3 loop: CASNNYKASTDTQYF. CDR3 sequence (DNA): TGCGCCAGCAACAACTACAAAGCAAGCACAGATACGCAGTATTTT. Full variable domain (missing parts from reference TRBV5-1 and TRBJ2-3): KAGVTQTPRYLIKTRGQQVTLSCSPISGHRSVSWYQQTPGQGLQFLFEYFSETQRNKGNFPGRFSGRQFSNSRSEMNVSTLELGDSALYLCASNNYKASTDTQYFGPGTRLTVL.

The J gene is TRBJ2-7, the V gene TRBV29-1, with D unclear. V lost 7 bases, J lost 2 bases, and 9 bases lay in between. This CDR3 is 11 amino acids long. Germline V gene sequence: CDR1 SQVTM, CDR2 ANQGSEA. The chain's CDR3 is CSGGETYEQYF. CDR3 DNA: TGCAGCGGGGGTGAAACCTACGAGCAGTACTTC.

This chain uses TRBV20-1 with TRBJ2-1; 13 bases are shared with TRBD2. Germline V gene sequence: CDR1 DFQATT, CDR2 SNEGSKA (reference sequence). The CDR3 is 18 amino acids. The V gene end was trimmed by 0 bases and the J gene end by 5 bases; junction bases not matched to a gene: 10. CDR3 DNA: TGCAGTGCTAGAGATTGGACTAGCGGGAGACCCCTTAACAATGAGCAGTTCTTC. Translated: CSARDWTSGRPLNNEQFF.

This clonotype has just a few counts. The chain employs TRBV5-1 and TRBJ2-3, with D possibly being TRBD1 (6 bases). V was trimmed by 0 bases and J by 0 bases, leaving 17 bases between them. Germline loops: CDR1 SGHRS, CDR2 YFSETQ. The CDR3 is 18 residues long. This CDR3 is CASSLARDTDFSTDTQYF. The CDR3 bases are TGCGCCAGCAGCTTGGCTCGGGACACAGACTTTAGCACAGATACGCAGTATTTT. Supplemented by reference TRBV5-1 and TRBJ2-3, the full variable domain reads KAGVTQTPRYLIKTRGQQVTLSCSPISGHRSVSWYQQTPGQGLQFLFEYFSETQRNKGNFPGRFSGRQFSNSRSEMNVSTLELGDSALYLCASSLARDTDFSTDTQYFGPGTRLTVL.

The CDR3 DNA reads TGTGCCTGGAGTCTAACAGATACGCAGTATTTT. Protein: CAWSLTDTQYF. The rearrangement links TRBV30 to TRBJ2-3; no clear D. Germline CDR1 and CDR2: GTSNPN and SVGIG (reference sequence). The V gene lost 2 bases and the J gene lost 3 bases, with 3 bases spanning the gap. This CDR3 spans 11 amino acids.

The rearrangement joins TRBV20-1 to TRBJ2-1; 10 bases are a match to TRBD1. Germline CDR1 DFQATT, CDR2 SNEGSKA (reference sequence). This CDR3 is built from 15 residues. With V trimmed by 0 bases and J by 13 bases, 12 bases remained unmatched. The CDR3: CSARDPGQGVETQFF. The CDR3 nucleotides are TGCAGTGCTAGAGACCCTGGACAGGGGGTGGAGACCCAGTTCTTC.